The text below deals with one T cell receptor beta chain. Its antigen is unknown. The sample is drawn from a study of T cells after yellow fever vaccination. Study-level background: SMART-Seq v4 Ultra Low Input served to prepare low-cell-number fractions.

The CDR3 loop spans 16 amino acids. Germline V CDR1 and CDR2: MGHRA, YSYEKL. V shed 4 bases and J 6 bases; nucleotides not matched to a gene: 9. A single record per CDR3 protein comes from TCRdb applying MiXCR to the 5' RACE reads. The profile covers under 200,000 distinct CDR3 sequences, with approximately 10% appearing a single time and 30% to 45% taken by the ten largest. Whole-study findings and limits: The appearance of a small share of clonotypes in both CD4 and CD8 compartments was observed. Peak timing came faster in the weaker secondary response, day 5 versus 15.

The V and J genes are TRBV4-1 and TRBJ2-3; 11 nucleotides agree with TRBD2. The TCR comes from a man aged 18 to 30 who received the YFV17D yellow fever vaccine. The source material was CD8+ T cells sorted from PBMCs, sampled 15 days after the yellow fever booster vaccination. The CDR3 DNA reads as TGCGCCAGCAGCCGGCGGGTAGCGGGGGGGCCCGATACGCAGTATTTT. Translated, it gives CASSRRVAGGPDTQYF.